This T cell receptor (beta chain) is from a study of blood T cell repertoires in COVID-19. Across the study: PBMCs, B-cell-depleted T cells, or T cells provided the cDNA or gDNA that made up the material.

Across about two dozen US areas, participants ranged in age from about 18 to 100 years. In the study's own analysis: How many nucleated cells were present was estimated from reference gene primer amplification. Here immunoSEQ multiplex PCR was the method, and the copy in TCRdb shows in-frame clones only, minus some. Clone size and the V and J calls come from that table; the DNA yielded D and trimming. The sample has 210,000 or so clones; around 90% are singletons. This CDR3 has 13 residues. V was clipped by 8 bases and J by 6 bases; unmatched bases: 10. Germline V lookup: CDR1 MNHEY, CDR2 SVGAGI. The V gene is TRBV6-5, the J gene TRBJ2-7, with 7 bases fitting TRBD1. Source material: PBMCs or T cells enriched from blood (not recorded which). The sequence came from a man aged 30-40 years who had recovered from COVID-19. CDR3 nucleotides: TGTGCCAGCCGGGACAGCCTGGAGCCCGAGCAGTACTTC. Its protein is CASRDSLEPEQYF.